This TCR beta chain is from a study of blood T cells in healthy people across ages. Combining a sample-barcoded 5' primer with a J-beta primer mix, a second PCR ran for about 7 to 12 cycles. Each CDR3 protein is one row after TCRdb ran MiXCR on the 5' RACE reads. The data hold 800,000 to 950,000 distinct CDR3 sequences, with 25% to 30% observed a single time. This CDR3 is built from 15 residues. Germline CDR1 SGHVS, CDR2 FNYEAQ. Study results and caveats: Roughly linear declines in TCR beta diversity per million T cells occurred with age.

Concerning this clonotype itself: Antigen unknown. A read error may account for a junction end that differs from germline.

These sequences were also reported in another study, on T cells of mothers and their children.

The sample was blood. The V and J genes are TRBV7-6 and TRBJ1-2; possibly TRBD1 for D (6 bases). The sequence was obtained from a woman aged 40 to 50 in good health. CDR3 in amino acids: CAGSPGGGIGYGYTF. The CDR3 DNA reads as TGTGCCGGCAGCCCCGGGGGGGGCATAGGTTATGGCTACACCTTC.